This T cell receptor beta chain was sequenced in a study of CD8+ T cells in alopecia areata. Looking at the study overall: The drug, tofacitinib, lasted 6 to 18 months, followed by 6 months off drug. Notes on the study in general: Possibly because of HLA-related factors, TCR sharing was less clear across patients than in mice.

Comment on this clone: What it binds is not known.

After removal of 0 bases from V and 6 bases from J, the junction contained 6 bases not matched to a gene. CDR3 size: 15 residues. Germline CDR1 is GTSNPN and CDR2 is SVGIG (reference sequence). It was from alopecia areata patients that lesional scalp punch biopsies and peripheral blood were collected. Once RNA had been extracted, it was reverse transcribed into cDNA to act as the sequencing template. Clones were read by immunoSEQ multiplex PCR, and TCRdb kept only the in-frame ones, dropping some. Among under 250,000 clones listed, roughly 57% were seen once. The receptor's source is a human donor with alopecia areata. The chain uses TRBV30 and TRBJ2-1; 9 nucleotides match TRBD1. The sample in question was CD4+ T cells sorted from blood, obtained at week 0. The CDR3 loop reads CAWSVRGQGSNEQFF. In nucleotides, the CDR3 is TGTGCCTGGAGTGTACGGGGACAGGGTTCCAATGAGCAGTTCTTC.